This T cell receptor (beta chain) is drawn from a study of post-analysis software for immune sequencing data. Study summary: There were relapsing-remitting, secondary progressive and progressive-relapsing multiple sclerosis among the disease courses included.

A remark on this clonotype: The target antigen is unknown.

Unique molecular identifiers were present in the TCR beta cDNA libraries. Researchers reported 400,000 to 550,000 cDNA molecules coming from approximately 0.95 to 9.8 million T cells. One entry per CDR3 protein results from TCRdb running MiXCR on the PCR reads. The table has some 690,000 distinct CDR3 sequences, roughly 27% seen once. Broader study findings: Compared with controls, patients showed significantly lower normalized Chao1 diversity. Samples sharing a preparation batch grouped tightly together when assessed by F measure. Roughly 5 TRBV segments, including TRBV5-6, TRBV5-1 and TRBV20-1, were more frequent in patients than controls.

The CDR3 length is 12 residues. V was clipped by 10 bases and J by 12 bases, with 19 bases between them. Germline values: CDR1 ENHRY, CDR2 SYGVKD. Sample: blood. The rearrangement uses TRBV10-3 and TRBJ2-1, with D possibly called TRBD1 or TRBD2 (5 bases each). The receptor's source is a girl aged 5 to 17 with multiple sclerosis. In DNA, the CDR3 is TGTGCCAGCAAGGGCAGGGACGATGGGCAGTTCTTC. Residues: CASKGRDDGQFF.